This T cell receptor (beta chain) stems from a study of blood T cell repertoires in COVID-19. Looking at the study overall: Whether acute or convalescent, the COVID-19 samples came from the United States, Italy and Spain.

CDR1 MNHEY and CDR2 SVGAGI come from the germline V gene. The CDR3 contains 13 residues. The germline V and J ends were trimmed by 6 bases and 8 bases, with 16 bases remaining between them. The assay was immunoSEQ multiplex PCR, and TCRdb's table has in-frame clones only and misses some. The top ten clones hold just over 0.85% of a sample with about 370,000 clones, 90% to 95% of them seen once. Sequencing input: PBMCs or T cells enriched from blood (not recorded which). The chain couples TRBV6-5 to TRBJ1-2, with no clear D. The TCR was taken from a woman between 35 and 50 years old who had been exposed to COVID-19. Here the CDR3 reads CASSQPAGRGYTF. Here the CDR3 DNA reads TGTGCCAGCAGCCAACCCGCTGGGAGGGGCTACACCTTC.